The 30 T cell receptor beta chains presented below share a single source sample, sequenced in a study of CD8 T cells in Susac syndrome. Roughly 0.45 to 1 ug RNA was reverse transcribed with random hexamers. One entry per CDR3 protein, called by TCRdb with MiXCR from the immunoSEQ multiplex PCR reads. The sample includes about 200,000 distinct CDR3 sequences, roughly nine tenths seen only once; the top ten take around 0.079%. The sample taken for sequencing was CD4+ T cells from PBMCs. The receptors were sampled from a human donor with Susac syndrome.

The CDR3 here is CSADNMDAPGAYEQYF. The CDR3, as DNA: TGCAGTGCGGACAATATGGACGCCCCCGGAGCCTACGAGCAGTACTTC. This sequence joins TRBV20-1 and TRBJ2-7, with D possibly being TRBD1 (5 bases). Trimming removed 6 bases at V and 2 bases at J, with 23 bases between. Germline-derived CDR1 and CDR2 are DFQATT and SNEGSKA (reference sequence). The CDR3 is made up of 16 amino acids.

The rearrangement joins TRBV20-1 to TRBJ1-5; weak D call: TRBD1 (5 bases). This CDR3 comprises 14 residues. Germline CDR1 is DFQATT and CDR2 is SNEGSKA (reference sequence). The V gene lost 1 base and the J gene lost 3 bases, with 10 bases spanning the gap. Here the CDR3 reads CSARALGVNQPQHF. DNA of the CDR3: TGCAGTGCTAGAGCCCTAGGGGTCAATCAGCCCCAGCATTTT.

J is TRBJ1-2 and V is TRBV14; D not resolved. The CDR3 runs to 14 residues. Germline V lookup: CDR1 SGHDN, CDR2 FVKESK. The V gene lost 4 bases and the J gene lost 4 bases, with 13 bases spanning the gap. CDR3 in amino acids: CASSLGSKLYGYTF. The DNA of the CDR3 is TGTGCCAGCAGCCTTGGGTCGAAACTCTATGGCTACACCTTC.

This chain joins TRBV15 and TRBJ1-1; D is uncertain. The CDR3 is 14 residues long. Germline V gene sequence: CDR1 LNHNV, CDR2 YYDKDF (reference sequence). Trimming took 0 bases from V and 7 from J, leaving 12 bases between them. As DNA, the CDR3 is TGTGCCACCAGCAGAGATAGTCGGTCCAATGAAGCTTTCTTT. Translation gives CATSRDSRSNEAFF.

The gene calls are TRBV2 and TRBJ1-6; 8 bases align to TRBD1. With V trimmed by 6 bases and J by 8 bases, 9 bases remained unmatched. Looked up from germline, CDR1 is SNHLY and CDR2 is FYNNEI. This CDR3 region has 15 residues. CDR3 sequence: CASSTQGAEDSPLHF. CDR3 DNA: TGTGCCAGCAGCACCCAGGGGGCGGAGGATTCACCCCTCCACTTT.

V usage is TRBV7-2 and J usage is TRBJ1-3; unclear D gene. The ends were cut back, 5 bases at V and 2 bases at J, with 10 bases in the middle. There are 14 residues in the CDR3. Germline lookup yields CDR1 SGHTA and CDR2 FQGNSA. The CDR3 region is CASSVRETGNTIYF. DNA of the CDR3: TGTGCCAGCAGCGTCCGGGAGACTGGAAACACCATATATTTT.

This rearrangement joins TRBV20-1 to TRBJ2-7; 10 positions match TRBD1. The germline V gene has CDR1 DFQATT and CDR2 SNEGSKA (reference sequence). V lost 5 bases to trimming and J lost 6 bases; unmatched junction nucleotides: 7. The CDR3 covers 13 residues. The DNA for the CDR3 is TGCAGTGCTCAAGACAGGGGGCTTATCGAGCAGTACTTC. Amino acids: CSAQDRGLIEQYF.

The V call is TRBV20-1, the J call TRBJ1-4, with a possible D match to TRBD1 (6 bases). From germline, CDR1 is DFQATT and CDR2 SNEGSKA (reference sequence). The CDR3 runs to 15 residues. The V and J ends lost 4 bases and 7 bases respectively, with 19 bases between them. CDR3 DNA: TGCAGTGCTAAAAGGGGGTACGCAGTGGGTGAAAAACTGTTTTTT. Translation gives CSAKRGYAVGEKLFF.

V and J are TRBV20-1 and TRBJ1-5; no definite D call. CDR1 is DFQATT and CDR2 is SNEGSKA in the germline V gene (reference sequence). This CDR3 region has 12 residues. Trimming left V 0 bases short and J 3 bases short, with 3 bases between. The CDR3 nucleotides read TGCAGTGCTAGAGACACCAATCAGCCCCAGCATTTT. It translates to CSARDTNQPQHF.

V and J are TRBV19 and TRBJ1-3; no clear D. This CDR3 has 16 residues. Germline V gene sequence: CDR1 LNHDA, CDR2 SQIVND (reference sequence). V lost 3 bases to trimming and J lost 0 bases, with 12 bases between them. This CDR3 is CASSIGGTNSGNTIYF. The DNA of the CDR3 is TGTGCCAGTAGTATTGGCGGAACCAACTCTGGAAACACCATATATTTT.

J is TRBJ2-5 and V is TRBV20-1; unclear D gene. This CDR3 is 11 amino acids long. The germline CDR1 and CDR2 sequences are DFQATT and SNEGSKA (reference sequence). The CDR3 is CSHGRQETQYF. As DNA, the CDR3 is TGCAGCCACGGTCGCCAAGAGACCCAGTACTTC.

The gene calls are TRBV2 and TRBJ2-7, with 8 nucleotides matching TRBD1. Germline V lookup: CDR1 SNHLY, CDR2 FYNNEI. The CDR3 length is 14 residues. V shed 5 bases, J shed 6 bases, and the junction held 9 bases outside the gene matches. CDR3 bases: TGTGCCAGCAGTCCTAGACAGGGGAGGAGCGAGCAGTACTTC. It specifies CASSPRQGRSEQYF.

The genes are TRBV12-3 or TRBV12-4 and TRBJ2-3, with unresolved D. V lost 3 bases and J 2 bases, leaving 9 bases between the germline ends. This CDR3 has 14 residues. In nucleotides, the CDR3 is TGTGCCAGCAGTTTGAGGCAGATCACAGATACGCAGTATTTT. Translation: CASSLRQITDTQYF.

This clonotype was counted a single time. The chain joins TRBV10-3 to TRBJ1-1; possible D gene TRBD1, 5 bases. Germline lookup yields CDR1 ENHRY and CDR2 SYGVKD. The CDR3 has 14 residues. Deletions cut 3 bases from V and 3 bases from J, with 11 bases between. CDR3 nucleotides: TGTGCCATCAGTGACCGGGACCACTACACTGAAGCTTTCTTT. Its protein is CAISDRDHYTEAFF.

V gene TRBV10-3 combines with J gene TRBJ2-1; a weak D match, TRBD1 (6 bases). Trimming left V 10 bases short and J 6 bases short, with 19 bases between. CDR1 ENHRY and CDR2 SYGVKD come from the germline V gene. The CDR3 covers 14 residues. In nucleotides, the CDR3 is TGTGCCACACAGGGCCCGAACAAGGGCAATGAGCAGTTCTTC. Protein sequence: CATQGPNKGNEQFF.

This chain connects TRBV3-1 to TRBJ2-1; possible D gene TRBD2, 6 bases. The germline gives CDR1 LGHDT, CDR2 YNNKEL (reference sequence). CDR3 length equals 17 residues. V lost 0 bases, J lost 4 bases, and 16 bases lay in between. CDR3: CASSQDLVGGRYNEQFF. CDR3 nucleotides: TGTGCCAGCAGCCAAGATCTGGTGGGGGGACGATACAATGAGCAGTTCTTC.

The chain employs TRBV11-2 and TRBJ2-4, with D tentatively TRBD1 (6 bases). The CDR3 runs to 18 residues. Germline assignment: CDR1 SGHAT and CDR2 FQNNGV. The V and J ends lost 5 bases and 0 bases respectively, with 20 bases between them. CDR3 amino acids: CASSRIPQGTIAKNIQYF. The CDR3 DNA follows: TGTGCCAGCAGCCGAATACCACAGGGCACTATAGCCAAAAACATTCAGTACTTC.

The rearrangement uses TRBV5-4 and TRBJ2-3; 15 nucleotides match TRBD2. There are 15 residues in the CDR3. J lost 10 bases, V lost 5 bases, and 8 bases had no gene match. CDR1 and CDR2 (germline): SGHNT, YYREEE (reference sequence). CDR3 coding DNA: TGTGCCAGCAGTTCGGGACTAGCGGGGGGAGTGGCGCAGTATTTT. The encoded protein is CASSSGLAGGVAQYF.

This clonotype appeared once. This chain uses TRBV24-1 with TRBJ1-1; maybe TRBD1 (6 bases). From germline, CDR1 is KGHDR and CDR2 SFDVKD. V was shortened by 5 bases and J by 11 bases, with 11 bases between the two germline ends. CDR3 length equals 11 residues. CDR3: CATSAQGRAFF. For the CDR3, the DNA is TGTGCCACCAGTGCACAGGGTCGGGCTTTCTTT.

CDR3: CASSLGQEQYF. Here the CDR3 DNA reads TGTGCCAGCAGCCTCGGACAGGAGCAGTACTTC. The J gene is TRBJ2-7, the V gene TRBV3-1; tentative D call: TRBD1 (6 bases). There are 11 residues in the CDR3. V dropped 4 bases and J dropped 7 bases, with 8 bases sitting between them. Germline CDR1 is LGHDT and CDR2 is YNNKEL (reference sequence).

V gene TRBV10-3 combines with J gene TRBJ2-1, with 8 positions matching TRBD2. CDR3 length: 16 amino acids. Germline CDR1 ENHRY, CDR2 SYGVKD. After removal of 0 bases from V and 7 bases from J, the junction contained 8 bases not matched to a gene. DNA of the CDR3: TGTGCCATCAGTGAGTCAGGGACTAGTTTACGGAATGAGCAGTTCTTC. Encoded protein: CAISESGTSLRNEQFF.

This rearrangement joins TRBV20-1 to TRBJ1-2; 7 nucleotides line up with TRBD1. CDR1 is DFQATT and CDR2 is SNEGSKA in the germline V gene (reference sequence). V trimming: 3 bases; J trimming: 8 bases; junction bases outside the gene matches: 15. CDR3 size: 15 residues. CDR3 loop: CSASTGTGTDNGYTF. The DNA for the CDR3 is TGCAGTGCTAGTACGGGGACCGGGACAGATAACGGCTACACCTTC.

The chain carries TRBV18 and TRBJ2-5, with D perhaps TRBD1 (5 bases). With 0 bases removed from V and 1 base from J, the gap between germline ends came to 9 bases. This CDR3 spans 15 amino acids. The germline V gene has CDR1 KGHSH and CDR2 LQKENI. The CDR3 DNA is TGTGCCAGCTCACCACCCACAGGTATCCAAGAGACCCAGTACTTC. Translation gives CASSPPTGIQETQYF.

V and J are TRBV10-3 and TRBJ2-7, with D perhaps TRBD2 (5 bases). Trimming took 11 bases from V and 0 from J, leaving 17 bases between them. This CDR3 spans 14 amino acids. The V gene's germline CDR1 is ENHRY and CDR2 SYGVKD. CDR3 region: CASSGDSSSYEQYF. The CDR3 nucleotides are TGTGCCTCATCCGGGGATTCGAGCTCCTACGAGCAGTACTTC.

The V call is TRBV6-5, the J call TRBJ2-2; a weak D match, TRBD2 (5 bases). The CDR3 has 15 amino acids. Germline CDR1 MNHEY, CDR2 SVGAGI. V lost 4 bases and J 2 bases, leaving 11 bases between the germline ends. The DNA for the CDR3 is TGTGCCAGCAGTTCGCCCGGGATTAACACCGGGGAGCTGTTTTTT. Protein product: CASSSPGINTGELFF.

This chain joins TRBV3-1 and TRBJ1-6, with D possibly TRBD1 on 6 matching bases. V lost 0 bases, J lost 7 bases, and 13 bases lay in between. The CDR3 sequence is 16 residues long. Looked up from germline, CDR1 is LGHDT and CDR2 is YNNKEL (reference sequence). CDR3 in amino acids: CASSQDIGGLNSPLHF. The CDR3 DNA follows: TGTGCCAGCAGCCAAGATATCGGGGGCTTAAATTCACCCCTCCACTTT.

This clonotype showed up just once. CDR3 amino acids: CASSRRSGLSLIYEQYF. In nucleotides, the CDR3 is TGTGCCAGTAGTAGGAGGTCGGGACTTTCGCTAATTTACGAGCAGTACTTC. This sequence joins TRBV19 and TRBJ2-7; tentative D call: TRBD2 (6 bases). The ends were cut back, 4 bases at V and 4 bases at J, with 23 bases in the middle. In germline, CDR1 is LNHDA, CDR2 SQIVND (reference sequence). The CDR3 runs to 17 residues.

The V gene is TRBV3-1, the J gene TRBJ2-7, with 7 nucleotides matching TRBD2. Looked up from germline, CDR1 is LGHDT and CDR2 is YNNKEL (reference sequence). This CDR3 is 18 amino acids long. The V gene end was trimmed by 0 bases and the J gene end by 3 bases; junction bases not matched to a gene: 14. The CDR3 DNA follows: TGTGCCAGCAGCCAAGATTGGCTAGCGGCCCGGCGGGACTACGAGCAGTACTTC. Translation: CASSQDWLAARRDYEQYF.

The CDR3 loop reads CASSGDRGRWTEAFF. The CDR3 region has the DNA TGTGCCAGCAGTGGCGACAGGGGGCGGTGGACTGAAGCTTTCTTT. The chain has TRBV2 and TRBJ1-1; 10 nucleotides line up with TRBD1. The CDR3 is 15 residues long. V lost 4 bases and J lost 5; bases outside the gene matches: 7. The V gene's germline CDR1 is SNHLY and CDR2 FYNNEI.

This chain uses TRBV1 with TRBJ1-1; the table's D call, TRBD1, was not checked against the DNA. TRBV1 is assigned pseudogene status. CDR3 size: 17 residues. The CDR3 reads CTSSHTRPVVGGPEAFF. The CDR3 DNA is TGCACCAGCAGCCATACGAGACCGGTGGTTGGGGGGCCTGAAGCTTTCTTT.